These 2 T cell receptor beta chains were sequenced from one sample in a study of blood T cell repertoires in COVID-19. Clones were sequenced by immunoSEQ multiplex PCR, and TCRdb holds only the in-frame ones, with some missing. The sample lists roughly 100,000 clones, almost 90% occurring once. The sequenced material came from peripheral blood. These receptors all come from a human donor in a cohort sampled during active COVID-19.

This chain links TRBV6-6 with TRBJ2-7; 7 positions match TRBD2. There are 15 residues in the CDR3. From germline, CDR1 is MNHNY and CDR2 SVGAGI (reference sequence). Germline trimming cut 5 bases from V and 6 bases from J; bases unmatched to any gene: 13. CDR3 in amino acids: CASSPGGGAWGEQYF. The CDR3 coding sequence is TGTGCCAGCAGTCCGGGGGGAGGGGCCTGGGGCGAGCAGTACTTC.

In its sample, this clone was seen once. The chain links TRBV9 to TRBJ1-2; D not resolved. CDR3 length equals 15 residues. V dropped 0 bases and J dropped 0 bases, with 9 bases sitting between them. CDR1 and CDR2 from the germline V gene are SGDLS and YYNGEE. DNA for the CDR3: TGTGCCAGCAGCGTAGTCAGTGCCACTAACTATGGCTACACCTTC. This gives the protein CASSVVSATNYGYTF.